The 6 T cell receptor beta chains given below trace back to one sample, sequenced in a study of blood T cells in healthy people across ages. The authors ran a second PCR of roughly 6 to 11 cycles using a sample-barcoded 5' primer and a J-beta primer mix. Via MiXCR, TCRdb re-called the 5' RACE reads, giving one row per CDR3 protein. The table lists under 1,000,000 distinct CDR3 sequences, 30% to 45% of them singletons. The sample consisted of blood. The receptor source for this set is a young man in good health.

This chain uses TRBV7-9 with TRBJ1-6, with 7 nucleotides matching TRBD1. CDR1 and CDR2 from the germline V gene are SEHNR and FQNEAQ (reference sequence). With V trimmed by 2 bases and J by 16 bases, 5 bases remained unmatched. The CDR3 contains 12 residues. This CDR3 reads CASSLSDRVLHF. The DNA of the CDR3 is TGTGCCAGCAGCTTATCCGACAGGGTACTCCACTTT.

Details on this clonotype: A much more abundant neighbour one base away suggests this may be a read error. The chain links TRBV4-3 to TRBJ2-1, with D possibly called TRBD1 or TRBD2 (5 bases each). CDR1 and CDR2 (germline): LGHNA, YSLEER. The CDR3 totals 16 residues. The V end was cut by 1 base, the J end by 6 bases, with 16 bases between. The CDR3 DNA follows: TGCGCCAGCAGCCAAGCGGGCGGGCAGGGTAGCAATGAGCAGTTCTTC. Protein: CASSQAGGQGSNEQFF.

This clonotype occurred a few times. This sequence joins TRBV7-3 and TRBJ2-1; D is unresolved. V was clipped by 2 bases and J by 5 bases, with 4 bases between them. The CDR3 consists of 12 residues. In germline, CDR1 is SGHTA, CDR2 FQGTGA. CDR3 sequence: CASSLANNEQFF. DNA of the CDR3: TGTGCCAGCAGCTTAGCCAACAATGAGCAGTTCTTC.

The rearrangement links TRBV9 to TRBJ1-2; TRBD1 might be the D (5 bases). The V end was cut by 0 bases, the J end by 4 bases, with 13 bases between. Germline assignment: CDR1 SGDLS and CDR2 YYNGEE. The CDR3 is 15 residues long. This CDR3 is CASSVEERGSYGYTF. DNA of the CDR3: TGTGCCAGCAGCGTAGAGGAAAGGGGTAGCTATGGCTACACCTTC.

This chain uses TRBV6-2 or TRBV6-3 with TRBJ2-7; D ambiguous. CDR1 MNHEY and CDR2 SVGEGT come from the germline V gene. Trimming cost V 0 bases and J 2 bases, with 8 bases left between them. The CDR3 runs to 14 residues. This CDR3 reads CASSYSRFTYEQYF. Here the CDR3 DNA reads TGTGCCAGCAGTTACTCGAGGTTCACCTACGAGCAGTACTTC.

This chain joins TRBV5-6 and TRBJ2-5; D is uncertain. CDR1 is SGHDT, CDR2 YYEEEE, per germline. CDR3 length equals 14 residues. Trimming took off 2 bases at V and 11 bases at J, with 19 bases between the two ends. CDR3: CASSLPPRAMEQYF. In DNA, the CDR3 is TGTGCCAGCAGCTTACCCCCAAGGGCGATGGAGCAGTACTTC.